The clone carrying this TCR beta chain has ten or more counts. RNA transcripts yielded amplified TCR beta CDR3 regions. The authors performed first-round RT-PCR with HTBI primers and then a second-round multiplex PCR. TCRdb re-derived calls from the multiplex PCR reads in MiXCR, one entry per CDR3 protein. The data contain 300,000 to 400,000 distinct CDR3 sequences, 15% to 20% of them singletons. This specimen comes from a study of Graves' ophthalmopathy and Graves' hyperthyroidism. CDR3 length: 14 amino acids. Germline V CDR1 and CDR2: MNHEY, SVGAGI. J lost 3 bases, V lost 6 bases, and 5 bases had no gene match.

The material sequenced was peripheral blood. The TCR comes from an adult man with Graves' ophthalmopathy. This chain connects TRBV6-5 to TRBJ2-7; 10 positions agree with TRBD1. CDR3 amino acids: CASRTRTGGYEQYF. The CDR3 DNA follows: TGTGCCAGCAGAACCCGGACAGGGGGCTACGAGCAGTACTTC.